The following is a T cell receptor beta chain sequence with its context. Assay: immunoSEQ multiplex PCR; the TCRdb copy retains only in-frame clones and omits some. The repertoire includes about 180,000 clones, 87% of them detected once, and less than 1.5% sits in the top ten. These data come from a study of blood T cell repertoires in COVID-19. Overall study context: Italy, Spain and the United States were the sources of the convalescent and acute COVID-19 samples.

The sequencing sample was made of PBMCs or T cells enriched from blood (not recorded which). This receptor was identified in a human donor with acute COVID-19. The donor label of this sample is uncertain.

CDR3 protein: CASSLLPGHGEKLFF. The CDR3 nucleotides are TGTGCCAGCAGCCTCCTCCCGGGACATGGTGAAAAACTGTTTTTT. This rearrangement joins TRBV3-1 (or the pseudogene TRBV3-2) to TRBJ1-4; D is possibly TRBD1 (6 bases). The ends were cut back, 4 bases at V and 7 bases at J, with 16 bases in the middle. Germline loops: CDR1 LGHDT, CDR2 YNNKEL (reference sequence). The CDR3 runs 15 residues.